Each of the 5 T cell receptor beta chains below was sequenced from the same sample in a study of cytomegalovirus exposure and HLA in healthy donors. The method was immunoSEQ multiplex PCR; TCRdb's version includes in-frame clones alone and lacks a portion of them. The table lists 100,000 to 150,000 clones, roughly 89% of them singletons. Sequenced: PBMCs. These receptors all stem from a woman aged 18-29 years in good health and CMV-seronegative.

The CDR3 reads CASSEAQDRVANYGYTF. The CDR3 bases are TGTGCCAGCAGTGAAGCGCAGGACAGGGTAGCTAACTATGGCTACACCTTC. The rearrangement uses TRBV6-1 and TRBJ1-2; 8 bases match TRBD1. V dropped 0 bases and J dropped 0; count of bases not matched to a gene: 6. The CDR3 consists of 17 residues. The germline CDR1 and CDR2 sequences are MNHNS and SASEGT.

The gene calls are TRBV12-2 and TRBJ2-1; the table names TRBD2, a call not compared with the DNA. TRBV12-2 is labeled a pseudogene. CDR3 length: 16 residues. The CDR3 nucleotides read TGTGCAAGTCGCCCCTCGACTAGCCCAACCTACAATGAGCAGTTCTTC. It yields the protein CASRPSTSPTYNEQFF.

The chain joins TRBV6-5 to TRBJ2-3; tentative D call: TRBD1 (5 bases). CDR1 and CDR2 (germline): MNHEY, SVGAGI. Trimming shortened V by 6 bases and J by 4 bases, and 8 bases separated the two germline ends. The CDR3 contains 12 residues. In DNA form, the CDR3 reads TGTGCCAGCAGCAGGGTTCCAGATACGCAGTATTTT. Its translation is CASSRVPDTQYF.

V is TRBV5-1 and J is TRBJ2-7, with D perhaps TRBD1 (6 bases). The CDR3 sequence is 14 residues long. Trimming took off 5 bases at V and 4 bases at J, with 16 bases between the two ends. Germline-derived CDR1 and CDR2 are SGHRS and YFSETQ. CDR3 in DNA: TGCGCCAGCAGGGGCCCGGGACACCTATACGAGCAGTACTTC. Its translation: CASRGPGHLYEQYF.

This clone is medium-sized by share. The CDR3: CASSLSLFTEAFF. The CDR3, as DNA: TGTGCCAGCAGTTTGAGCCTTTTCACTGAAGCTTTCTTT. The V gene is TRBV28, the J gene TRBJ1-1; D is ambiguous. The germline gives CDR1 MDHEN, CDR2 SYDVKM. The CDR3 loop spans 13 amino acids. Between the trimmed V and J ends, which lost 3 bases and 4 bases, there was a span of 9 bases. The variable domain in full, with the rest retrieved from reference TRBV28 and TRBJ1-1, is DVKVTQSSRYLVKRTGEKVFLECVQDMDHENMFWYRQDPGLGLRLIYFSYDVKMKEKGDIPEGYSVSREKKERFSLILESASTNQTSMYLCASSLSLFTEAFFGQGTRLTVV.